The T cell receptor (beta chain) under discussion was sequenced for a study of blood T cell repertoires in COVID-19. Turning to the study itself: Some COVID-19 samples were acute and others convalescent; all came from the United States, Italy and Spain. T cells, B-cell-depleted T cells, or PBMCs provided the cDNA or gDNA that served as material.

As processed by the authors: Researchers report that nucleated cell counts were estimated from reference gene primer amplification. The method was immunoSEQ multiplex PCR; TCRdb's version includes in-frame clones alone and lacks a portion of them. The DNA gave D and trimming, while V, J and clone size come from that table. Here the sample spans 85,000 to 95,000 clones, about two thirds being singletons. From germline, CDR1 is MNHEY and CDR2 SVGAGI. Between the trimmed V and J ends, which lost 6 bases and 5 bases, there was a span of 11 bases. The CDR3 runs 14 residues. Material for sequencing was peripheral blood. The chain employs TRBV6-5 and TRBJ1-6; D is ambiguous. This receptor was obtained from a woman aged 80 or over with acute or convalescent COVID-19. The CDR3 nucleotides read TGTGCCAGCAGACTAACGGTTAATAATTCACCCCTCCACTTT. Translating gives CASRLTVNNSPLHF.